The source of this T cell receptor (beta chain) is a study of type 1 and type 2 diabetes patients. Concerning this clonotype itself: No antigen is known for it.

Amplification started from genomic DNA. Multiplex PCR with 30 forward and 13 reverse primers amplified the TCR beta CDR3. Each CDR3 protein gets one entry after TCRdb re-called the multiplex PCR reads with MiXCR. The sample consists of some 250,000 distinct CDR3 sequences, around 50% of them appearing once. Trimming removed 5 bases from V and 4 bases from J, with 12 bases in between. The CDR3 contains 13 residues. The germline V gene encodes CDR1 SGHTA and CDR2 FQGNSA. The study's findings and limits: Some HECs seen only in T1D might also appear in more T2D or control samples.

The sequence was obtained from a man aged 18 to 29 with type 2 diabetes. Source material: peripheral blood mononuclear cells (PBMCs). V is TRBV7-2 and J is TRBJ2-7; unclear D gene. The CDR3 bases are TGTGCCAGCAGCCAAGATTGGGGATACGAGCAGTACTTC. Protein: CASSQDWGYEQYF.